The 11 T cell receptor beta chains in this list originate from one sample, sequenced in a study of post-analysis software for immune sequencing data. Study-level results: TRBV5-6, TRBV5-1 and TRBV20-1 were among a handful of TRBV segments more frequent in patients than controls.

Libraries were made from TCR beta cDNA, and they carried unique molecular identifiers. Via MiXCR, TCRdb re-called the PCR reads, giving one row per CDR3 protein. This table holds some 500,000 distinct CDR3 sequences, under 55% found once. Antigens of these TCRs are unknown. Sequenced sample: blood. The source is a girl between 5 and 17 years old with multiple sclerosis.

This clonotype has more than one count but fewer than ten. The chain recombines TRBV11-2 with TRBJ2-5; no clear D. With 5 bases removed from V and 4 bases from J, the gap between germline ends came to 8 bases. The CDR3 has 12 residues. CDR1 and CDR2 from the germline V gene are SGHAT and FQNNGV. The CDR3 coding sequence is TGTGCCAGCAGCCCTTACTCAGAGACCCAGTACTTC. Encoded protein: CASSPYSETQYF.

The chain carries TRBV6-2 or TRBV6-3 and TRBJ2-3, with D uncertain. The CDR3 has 16 amino acids. Germline CDR1 MNHEY, CDR2 SVGEGT. V was shortened by 2 bases and J by 0 bases, with 12 bases between the two germline ends. Here the CDR3 reads CASSYGHPLSTDTQYF. As DNA, the CDR3 is TGTGCCAGCAGTTACGGGCACCCTTTGAGCACAGATACGCAGTATTTT.

With respect to this clonotype: Germline is not matched at one junction end, which may reflect a read error. The V gene is TRBV7-9, the J gene TRBJ2-4; D is uncertain. The CDR3 length is 12 residues. Germline V gives CDR1 SEHNR, CDR2 FQNEAQ (reference sequence). The chain's CDR3 is CAGSLFNGIQYF. CDR3 nucleotides: TGTGCCGGCAGCTTGTTCAATGGCATTCAGTACTTC.

The rearrangement uses TRBV5-1 and TRBJ1-3; D may be TRBD1 (5 bases). Trimming cost V 2 bases and J 1 base, with 10 bases left between them. The CDR3 runs 15 residues. The germline gives CDR1 SGHRS, CDR2 YFSETQ. The DNA for the CDR3 is TGCGCCAGCAGCTTTGCGAGGGGTTCTGGAAACACCATATATTTT. This translates into CASSFARGSGNTIYF.

This clonotype has more than one count but fewer than ten. The chain has TRBV9 and TRBJ1-5, with 10 bases lining up with TRBD1. Germline V lookup: CDR1 SGDLS, CDR2 YYNGEE. The CDR3 length is 14 residues. V shed 3 bases and J 10 bases; nucleotides not matched to a gene: 7. As DNA, the CDR3 is TGTGCCAGCAGCGAGGGACAGGGGTATGAACCCCAGCATTTT. This gives the protein CASSEGQGYEPQHF.

The gene calls are TRBV3-1 and TRBJ1-5; perhaps TRBD1 as D (6 bases). This CDR3 region has 13 residues. The V and J ends lost 1 base and 7 bases respectively, with 8 bases between them. The V gene's germline CDR1 is LGHDT and CDR2 YNNKEL (reference sequence). The CDR3 is CASSQVGGQPQHF. The CDR3, as DNA: TGTGCCAGCAGCCAAGTAGGGGGACAGCCCCAGCATTTT.

The V gene is TRBV20-1, the J gene TRBJ2-5; 9 nucleotides agree with TRBD1. The CDR3 has 15 residues. Germline CDR1 DFQATT, CDR2 SNEGSKA (reference sequence). With V trimmed by 3 bases and J by 4 bases, 9 bases remained unmatched. CDR3 sequence (DNA): TGCAGTGCTAGGAGTGGACAGGGGAATTCAGAGACCCAGTACTTC. Translating gives CSARSGQGNSETQYF.

This clonotype has only one observation. A much larger clone lies a single base off, so this may be a read error. The rearrangement joins TRBV20-1 to TRBJ2-3, with D perhaps matching TRBD2 (5 bases). Germline V CDR1 and CDR2: DFQATT, SNEGSKA (reference sequence). The CDR3 is 12 amino acids. The CDR3 sequence is CRASRRRDTQYF. As DNA, the CDR3 is TGCAGGGCTTCACGGCGGAGGGATACGCAGTATTTT.

The table lists this clonotype with a few counts. The chain couples TRBV11-2 to TRBJ2-1; D may be TRBD1 or TRBD2 (6 bases each). Looked up from germline, CDR1 is SGHAT and CDR2 is FQNNGV. The CDR3 length is 17 residues. The germline V and J ends were trimmed by 5 bases and 3 bases, with 20 bases remaining between them. CDR3 residues: CASSPVWGARYYNEQFF. CDR3 nucleotides: TGTGCCAGCAGCCCAGTCTGGGGGGCGAGGTACTACAATGAGCAGTTCTTC. The full variable domain, completed using reference TRBV11-2 and TRBJ2-1, is EAGVAQSPRYKIIEKRQSVAFWCNPISGHATLYWYQQILGQGPKLLIQFQNNGVVDDSQLPKDRFSAERLKGVDSTLKIQPAKLEDSAVYLCASSPVWGARYYNEQFFGPGTRLTVL.

The chain employs TRBV5-6 and TRBJ1-2; no clear D gene. The CDR3 length is 15 residues. Trimming pared 4 bases from V and 3 bases from J, leaving 16 bases between. Germline CDR1 SGHDT, CDR2 YYEEEE. The CDR3 nucleotides read TGTGCCAGCAGCCCCGACCAGCAGGCTGACTATGGCTACACCTTC. Translating it yields CASSPDQQADYGYTF.

The chain uses TRBV20-1 and TRBJ2-1, with 9 nucleotides matching TRBD2. The trim removed 1 base at V and 8 bases at J, leaving 3 bases unmatched. Germline V lookup: CDR1 DFQATT, CDR2 SNEGSKA (reference sequence). The CDR3 extends over 13 amino acids. The chain's CDR3 is CSARGTSVYEQFF. Written as DNA, the CDR3 is TGCAGTGCTAGAGGGACTAGCGTCTATGAGCAGTTCTTC.